What follows are 17 T cell receptor beta chains derived from one specimen sequenced in a study of beta chain features in type 1 diabetes. Reverse transcribing all isolated RNA meant expressed TCRB transcripts were sequenced. The repertoire was sequenced with immunoSEQ multiplex PCR; TCRdb's copy has only in-frame clones and lacks some. The sample shows hundreds of thousands of clones, over 10% of them seen only once. These TCRs are of unknown antigen specificity. General study results and limits: Type 1 diabetes patients had moderately but significantly shorter TCRB CDR3s in all four CD4+ subsets.

The sequencing sample was made of naive CD4+ T cells from blood. The receptors derive from a man aged 18 to 35 with type 1 diabetes.

V is TRBV7-2 and J is TRBJ1-1; 7 bases line up with TRBD1. Germline CDR1 and CDR2: SGHTA and FQGNSA. The ends lost 5 bases at V and 5 bases at J; junction bases unmatched: 8. This CDR3 is 14 amino acids long. The CDR3 spells CASSATGSWTEAFF. The CDR3 DNA is TGTGCCAGCAGCGCGACAGGGTCTTGGACTGAAGCTTTCTTT.

The chain uses TRBV18 and TRBJ1-1; a weak D match, TRBD1 (5 bases). Trimming stripped 0 bases from V and 4 bases from J, with 9 bases between. The CDR3 length is 14 residues. Germline assignment: CDR1 KGHSH and CDR2 LQKENI. The CDR3 spells CASSPPGGITEAFF. DNA of the CDR3: TGTGCCAGCTCACCACCCGGGGGGATCACTGAAGCTTTCTTT. Drawing the rest from reference TRBV18 and TRBJ1-1, the complete variable domain is NAGVMQNPRHLVRRRGQEARLRCSPMKGHSHVYWYRQLPEEGLKFMVYLQKENIIDESGMPKERFSAEFPKEGPSILRIQQVVRGDSAAYFCASSPPGGITEAFFGQGTRLTVV.

The rearrangement links TRBV13 to TRBJ2-5; 8 bases are a match to TRBD2. Germline V gives CDR1 PRHDT, CDR2 FYEKMQ (reference sequence). This CDR3 contains 16 residues. Trimming cost V 4 bases and J 9 bases; bases outside gene matches: 16. The CDR3 is CASSSLWRGAGRAQYF. The CDR3 DNA follows: TGTGCCAGCAGCTCCCTGTGGCGGGGGGCCGGGAGGGCCCAGTACTTC.

This clone has only a few counts. The chain combines TRBV9 with TRBJ1-2; tentative D call: TRBD1 (5 bases). Per germline, CDR1 SGDLS and CDR2 YYNGEE. This CDR3 has 15 amino acids. Trimming left V 4 bases short and J 5 bases short, with 18 bases between. The CDR3 is CASSLGPLQGYGYTF. The CDR3 DNA is TGTGCCAGCAGCTTGGGACCGCTCCAAGGGTATGGCTACACCTTC.

This clone was picked up a small number of times. The chain has TRBV5-6 and TRBJ1-5, with TRBD1 matching over 9 bases. V shed 5 bases and J 2 bases; nucleotides not matched to a gene: 8. The CDR3 extends over 16 amino acids. CDR1 is SGHDT and CDR2 is YYEEEE in the germline V gene. CDR3 region: CASSLQGAWGNQPQHF. The CDR3 DNA is TGTGCCAGCAGTCTACAGGGGGCATGGGGCAATCAGCCCCAGCATTTT.

In DNA form, the CDR3 reads TGCGCCAGCAGCCAAGATATAGTGGGGAGCCTGAACACTGAAGCTTTCTTT. Protein product: CASSQDIVGSLNTEAFF. The chain employs TRBV4-1 and TRBJ1-1; no clear D. Trimming took off 0 bases at V and 0 bases at J, with 14 bases between the two ends. This CDR3 spans 17 amino acids. Germline-derived CDR1 and CDR2 are MGHRA and YSYEKL.

In this sample, this clone turned up a few times. This chain connects TRBV6-4 to TRBJ1-1; D unclear. V lost 0 bases to trimming and J lost 5 bases, with 7 bases between them. The germline gives CDR1 MRHNA, CDR2 SNTAGT. The CDR3 is 13 amino acids. The chain's CDR3 is CASSDSRGTEAFF. In nucleotides, the CDR3 is TGTGCCAGCAGTGACTCGAGAGGGACTGAAGCTTTCTTT.

The chain couples TRBV29-1 to TRBJ2-7; 7 bases fit TRBD1. Looked up from germline, CDR1 is SQVTM and CDR2 is ANQGSEA. CDR3 length equals 15 residues. J was trimmed by 4 bases and V by 6 bases; bases with no gene match: 15. The CDR3 coding sequence is TGCAGCGTGGGGGAGAGAGGGGGCCACCCTTACGAGCAGTACTTC. Translated, it gives CSVGERGGHPYEQYF.

The chain uses TRBV5-4 and TRBJ2-1; 10 bases match TRBD2. The CDR3 is made up of 14 amino acids. From germline, CDR1 is SGHNT and CDR2 YYREEE (reference sequence). The V and J ends lost 2 bases and 7 bases, in that order; junction bases with no gene match: 3. The CDR3 loop is CASSLAGGRNEQFF. The CDR3 DNA sequence: TGTGCCAGCAGCTTAGCGGGGGGGCGAAATGAGCAGTTCTTC.

The chain has TRBV5-1 and TRBJ2-5; 10 nucleotides align to TRBD1. The trim removed 1 base at V and 4 bases at J, leaving 7 bases unmatched. The CDR3 length is 16 residues. The germline V gene encodes CDR1 SGHRS and CDR2 YFSETQ. The CDR3 spells CASSLFGTGEGETQYF. CDR3 nucleotide sequence: TGCGCCAGCAGCTTGTTCGGGACAGGGGAGGGAGAGACCCAGTACTTC.

This chain links TRBV10-1 with TRBJ2-6, with 10 nucleotides matching TRBD1. Unmatched junction bases numbered 6, after V lost 6 bases and J lost 1 base. The CDR3 consists of 17 residues. Looked up from germline, CDR1 is WNHNN and CDR2 is SYGVQD (reference sequence). CDR3 protein: CASSSGTGVSGANVLTF. Here the CDR3 DNA reads TGCGCCAGCAGCTCCGGGACAGGGGTTTCTGGGGCCAACGTCCTGACTTTC.

This chain joins TRBV5-1 and TRBJ1-4, with unresolved D. Germline V gene data show CDR1 as SGHRS and CDR2 as YFSETQ. This CDR3 is 15 amino acids long. Trimming removed 0 bases from V and 4 bases from J, with 10 bases in between. CDR3 sequence reads: CASSLGADLNEKLFF. Here the CDR3 DNA reads TGCGCCAGCAGCTTGGGGGCGGACCTTAATGAAAAACTGTTTTTT.

The genes are TRBV6-5 and TRBJ1-5; a possible D gene is TRBD1 (6 bases). CDR1 is MNHEY, CDR2 SVGAGI, per germline. The CDR3 loop spans 15 amino acids. V lost 6 bases and J lost 0, with 12 bases in between. This CDR3 reads CASSITGYSNQPQHF. The CDR3 DNA sequence: TGTGCCAGCAGCATCACAGGGTATAGCAATCAGCCCCAGCATTTT.

This clone has more than one count but fewer than ten. The CDR3 sequence: CAISEQYRGQTEAFF. CDR3 coding DNA: TGTGCCATCAGTGAGCAGTACAGGGGTCAAACTGAAGCTTTCTTT. V and J are TRBV10-3 and TRBJ1-1; TRBD1 agrees at 7 bases. Germline V gene lookup returns CDR1 ENHRY and CDR2 SYGVKD. Trimming removed 2 bases from V and 5 bases from J; junction bases left unmatched: 8. The CDR3 has 15 amino acids.

V gene TRBV5-1 combines with J gene TRBJ2-5; a possible D gene is TRBD1 (6 bases). The CDR3 spans 13 residues. Trimming pared 4 bases from V and 2 bases from J, leaving 9 bases between. Germline CDR1 reads SGHRS; CDR2 reads YFSETQ. CDR3 protein: CASSHGQQETQYF. CDR3 DNA sequence: TGCGCCAGCAGCCATGGACAGCAAGAGACCCAGTACTTC.

This chain links TRBV6-4 with TRBJ1-2, with D perhaps TRBD1 (6 bases). Germline lookup yields CDR1 MRHNA and CDR2 SNTAGT. This CDR3 is built from 13 residues. With 4 bases removed from V and 3 bases from J, the gap between germline ends came to 9 bases. CDR3 residues: CASSGGQHYGYTF. The CDR3 DNA is TGTGCCAGCAGTGGAGGACAGCACTATGGCTACACCTTC.

This chain links TRBV11-2 with TRBJ2-5, with 7 bases fitting TRBD1. The CDR3 is 14 amino acids. Germline V CDR1 and CDR2: SGHAT, FQNNGV. Losses at the gene ends were 8 bases for V and 4 bases for J; bases not matched to a gene: 10. The CDR3, as DNA: TGTGCCAGCCTCCAGGGGGTGGGGCGAGAGACCCAGTACTTC. It is translated as CASLQGVGRETQYF.